The 26 T cell receptor beta chains below were found in one sample sequenced in a study of CD8 T cells in Susac syndrome. Random hexamers served to reverse transcribe roughly 0.45 to 1 ug RNA. TCRdb processed the immunoSEQ multiplex PCR reads anew with MiXCR; each CDR3 protein has one entry. The profile shows about 400,000 distinct CDR3 sequences, more than 70% of them singletons. Sequenced input: CD8+ T cells from PBMCs. The receptor source for this set is a human donor with multiple sclerosis.

The chain has TRBV27 and TRBJ1-6; possibly TRBD1 for D (6 bases). From germline, CDR1 is MNHEY and CDR2 SMNVEV (reference sequence). V shed 1 base and J shed 6 bases, with 10 bases lying between them. This CDR3 is 15 amino acids long. DNA of the CDR3: TGTGCCAGCAGTTTATTGGGGGGGCGTAATTCACCCCTCCACTTT. It encodes CASSLLGGRNSPLHF.

The J gene is TRBJ2-1, the V gene TRBV4-1; the D gene is possibly TRBD2 (5 bases). The CDR3 has 15 amino acids. The germline CDR1 and CDR2 sequences are MGHRA and YSYEKL. V gave up 0 bases and J gave up 7 bases, with 13 bases separating them. The CDR3 nucleotides are TGCGCCAGCAGCCAAGATCTACGGGGATCAAATGAGCAGTTCTTC. It is translated as CASSQDLRGSNEQFF.

This chain connects TRBV29-1 to TRBJ1-2, with 9 bases matching TRBD1. This CDR3 has 13 amino acids. Per germline, CDR1 SQVTM and CDR2 ANQGSEA. J was trimmed by 3 bases and V by 6 bases; bases with no gene match: 5. This CDR3 is CSVLGQGHYGYTF. CDR3 coding DNA: TGCAGCGTGCTGGGACAGGGTCACTATGGCTACACCTTC.

The chain employs TRBV6-6 and TRBJ2-3, with D possibly called TRBD1 or TRBD2 (6 bases each). Germline V gives CDR1 MNHNY, CDR2 SVGAGI (reference sequence). Trimming left V 4 bases short and J 2 bases short, with 7 bases between. The CDR3 totals 13 residues. CDR3 loop: CASSWGATDTQYF. Written as DNA, the CDR3 is TGTGCCAGCAGTTGGGGGGCCACAGATACGCAGTATTTT.

The chain links TRBV9 to TRBJ2-1, with unresolved D. Per the germline V gene, CDR1 is SGDLS and CDR2 is YYNGEE. This CDR3 comprises 15 residues. With 1 base removed from V and 2 bases from J, the gap between germline ends came to 10 bases. The CDR3 sequence: CASSVSPYAYNEQFF. Written as DNA, the CDR3 is TGTGCCAGCAGCGTATCCCCGTACGCCTACAATGAGCAGTTCTTC.

CDR3 loop: CASSLEVWEEPYNEQFF. The CDR3, as DNA: TGCGCCAGCAGCTTGGAGGTCTGGGAGGAACCCTACAATGAGCAGTTCTTC. The chain uses TRBV5-1 and TRBJ2-1, with D possibly TRBD2 on 6 matching bases. Germline-derived CDR1 and CDR2 are SGHRS and YFSETQ. This CDR3 comprises 17 residues. Trimming left V 0 bases short and J 2 bases short, with 15 bases between. The variable domain in full, with the rest retrieved from reference TRBV5-1 and TRBJ2-1, is KAGVTQTPRYLIKTRGQQVTLSCSPISGHRSVSWYQQTPGQGLQFLFEYFSETQRNKGNFPGRFSGRQFSNSRSEMNVSTLELGDSALYLCASSLEVWEEPYNEQFFGPGTRLTVL.

The CDR3 region is CASGMGGSTNTEAFF. The CDR3 DNA follows: TGCGCCAGCGGTATGGGAGGGTCGACGAACACTGAAGCTTTCTTT. V usage is TRBV5-1 and J usage is TRBJ1-1; D gene ambiguous. Trimming took off 7 bases at V and 1 base at J, with 17 bases between the two ends. The CDR3 has 15 residues. CDR1 is SGHRS and CDR2 is YFSETQ in the germline V gene.

The chain recombines TRBV6-1 with TRBJ2-3; TRBD2 matches 7 bases. In germline, CDR1 is MNHNS, CDR2 SASEGT. The CDR3 length is 17 residues. The J segment lost 1 base and the V segment lost 6 bases, leaving 13 bases of the junction unmatched. CDR3 sequence reads: CASSLGRGDQRTDTQYF. The DNA of the CDR3 is TGTGCCAGCAGCCTCGGTCGGGGGGATCAACGCACAGATACGCAGTATTTT.

The rearrangement joins TRBV5-6 to TRBJ1-1; no reliable D call. Trimming removed 1 base at V and 1 base at J, with 8 bases between. The CDR3 contains 14 residues. Germline CDR1 SGHDT, CDR2 YYEEEE. CDR3 coding DNA: TGTGCCAGCAGCTTGACCAGCTCGAACACTGAAGCTTTCTTT. Translating gives CASSLTSSNTEAFF.

As to this clonotype: One end of the junction varies from germline; a read error may be responsible. The chain employs TRBV7-2 and TRBJ1-2; D call uncertain. CDR3 length: 15 amino acids. Germline V gene sequence: CDR1 SGHTA, CDR2 FQGNSA. The CDR3: CASILAGIENYGYTF. The CDR3 DNA reads TGTGCCAGCATCTTAGCGGGGATTGAAAACTATGGCTACACCTTC.

The rearrangement joins TRBV7-6 to TRBJ1-1; the D is unclear. Germline CDR1 SGHVS, CDR2 FNYEAQ. The V end was cut by 4 bases, the J end by 7 bases, with 13 bases between. This CDR3 region has 13 residues. The CDR3 reads CASSSKPSIEAFF. In DNA form, the CDR3 reads TGTGCCAGCAGCTCAAAACCCTCAATTGAAGCTTTCTTT.

The V and J genes are TRBV4-1 and TRBJ2-7; 8 nucleotides line up with TRBD2. The ends lost 5 bases at V and 2 bases at J; junction bases unmatched: 14. Looked up from germline, CDR1 is MGHRA and CDR2 is YSYEKL. The CDR3 has 17 amino acids. CDR3 in amino acids: CASSEGPAGGDPYEQYF. CDR3 nucleotide sequence: TGCGCCAGCAGCGAGGGGCCGGCGGGGGGCGATCCCTACGAGCAGTACTTC.

This clonotype was detected only a few times. The chain employs TRBV5-6 and TRBJ2-2; 9 bases map to TRBD1. Germline V gives CDR1 SGHDT, CDR2 YYEEEE. The CDR3 runs to 16 residues. Trimming cost V 3 bases and J 7 bases; bases outside gene matches: 10. CDR3 amino acids: CASSWAGTGLVGELFF. CDR3 nucleotide sequence: TGTGCCAGCAGCTGGGCCGGGACAGGGCTAGTCGGGGAGCTGTTTTTT.

V and J are TRBV5-4 and TRBJ2-3; TRBD2 matches 9 bases. Germline CDR1 and CDR2: SGHNT and YYREEE (reference sequence). With V trimmed by 0 bases and J by 3 bases, 11 bases remained unmatched. CDR3 length equals 18 residues. CDR3 nucleotides: TGTGCCAGCAGCTTGGAGGTGGGCGGGGGGGCCATTACAGATACGCAGTATTTT. It encodes CASSLEVGGGAITDTQYF.

This sequence joins TRBV27 and TRBJ2-7; 10 bases are a match to TRBD1. Germline-derived CDR1 and CDR2 are MNHEY and SMNVEV (reference sequence). The CDR3 length is 14 residues. Trimming at V came to 4 bases and at J to 5 bases, leaving 5 bases not matched to a gene. For the CDR3, the DNA is TGTGCCAGCAGTTACGGACAGGGGGTTCACGAGCAGTACTTC. This sequence encodes CASSYGQGVHEQYF.

The chain has TRBV5-6 and TRBJ1-5; a weak D match, TRBD1 (5 bases). Trimming left V 3 bases short and J 1 base short, with 8 bases between. The length of the CDR3 is 14 residues. Germline-derived CDR1 and CDR2 are SGHDT and YYEEEE. CDR3 protein: CASSWGPSNQPQHF. The CDR3, as DNA: TGTGCCAGCAGCTGGGGACCGAGCAATCAGCCCCAGCATTTT.

V usage is TRBV10-2 and J usage is TRBJ2-2; D is uncertain. The CDR3 length is 13 residues. Germline loops: CDR1 WSHSY, CDR2 SAAADI. V shed 6 bases and J shed 0 bases, with 5 bases lying between them. CDR3 in amino acids: CASRTPNTGELFF. CDR3 nucleotide sequence: TGCGCCAGCAGGACACCGAACACCGGGGAGCTGTTTTTT.

This clonotype appeared a single time. The V and J genes are TRBV5-4 and TRBJ1-1, with TRBD1 identical over 10 bases. This CDR3 is 15 amino acids long. The V and J ends lost 0 bases and 7 bases, in that order; junction bases with no gene match: 6. CDR1 SGHNT and CDR2 YYREEE come from the germline V gene (reference sequence). This CDR3 reads CASSLAGQGVSEAFF. The CDR3 DNA is TGTGCCAGCAGCTTGGCCGGACAGGGGGTGAGTGAAGCTTTCTTT.

This chain uses TRBV3-1 with TRBJ2-5, with 14 bases lining up with TRBD2. CDR3 size: 18 residues. J lost 1 base, V lost 4 bases, and 8 bases had no gene match. Germline V gene data show CDR1 as LGHDT and CDR2 as YNNKEL (reference sequence). CDR3 in amino acids: CASSLGTSGSRGQETQYF. CDR3 bases: TGTGCCAGCAGCCTCGGGACTAGCGGGAGTAGGGGCCAAGAGACCCAGTACTTC.

This rearrangement joins TRBV29-1 to TRBJ1-2; TRBD1 matches 9 bases. This CDR3 has 13 amino acids. The germline CDR1 and CDR2 sequences are SQVTM and ANQGSEA. V shed 6 bases, J shed 13 bases, and the junction held 15 bases outside the gene matches. The CDR3 protein is CSVNLRDRAFRTF. DNA of the CDR3: TGCAGCGTGAACCTACGGGACAGGGCCTTTCGCACCTTC.

The chain links TRBV7-6 to TRBJ2-7, with D uncertain. Per the germline V gene, CDR1 is SGHVS and CDR2 is FNYEAQ. V was cut by 5 bases and J by 2 bases, with 16 bases left in between. The CDR3 is 15 amino acids. Written as DNA, the CDR3 is TGTGCCAGCAGCCCAGACCGAACTCTAACCTACGAGCAGTACTTC. Protein: CASSPDRTLTYEQYF. The variable domain in full, completed from reference TRBV7-6 and TRBJ2-7, reads GAGVSQSPRYKVTKRGQDVALRCDPISGHVSLYWYRQALGQGPEFLTYFNYEAQQDKSGLPNDRFSAERPEGSISTLTIQRTEQRDSAMYRCASSPDRTLTYEQYFGPGTRLTVT.

V usage is TRBV29-1 and J usage is TRBJ2-7; 7 nucleotides match TRBD2. Trimming removed 8 bases from V and 3 bases from J; junction bases left unmatched: 13. Per germline, CDR1 SQVTM and CDR2 ANQGSEA. The CDR3 length is 14 residues. The DNA for the CDR3 is TGCAGCTTTACAGGACTAGGCGAATTCTACGAGCAGTACTTC. It codes for CSFTGLGEFYEQYF.

The V gene is TRBV5-6, the J gene TRBJ2-1; D unclear. Germline CDR1 and CDR2: SGHDT and YYEEEE. The CDR3 is 14 residues long. The ends were cut back, 1 base at V and 8 bases at J, with 13 bases in the middle. For the CDR3, the DNA is TGTGCCAGCAGCTTGTTACTTGTTCTCGATGAGCAGTTCTTC. It is translated as CASSLLLVLDEQFF.

The rearrangement uses TRBV30 and TRBJ2-1, with D tentatively TRBD2 (6 bases). Germline CDR1 and CDR2: GTSNPN and SVGIG (reference sequence). V was pared by 4 bases and J by 8 bases, with 12 bases between. The CDR3 is 12 residues long. The CDR3 nucleotides are TGTGCCTGGACGGGAGTTTACGATGAGCAGTTCTTC. This codes for CAWTGVYDEQFF.

The chain couples TRBV14 to TRBJ1-1; no definite D call. The V end lost 3 bases, the J end lost 7 bases, and 3 bases lay between the germline ends. Looked up from germline, CDR1 is SGHDN and CDR2 is FVKESK. CDR3 length: 10 amino acids. CDR3 DNA: TGTGCCAGCAGCCAGGTTGAAGCTTTCTTT. Residues: CASSQVEAFF.

The chain joins TRBV6-1 to TRBJ2-7, with D perhaps matching TRBD2 (6 bases). The CDR3 sequence is 16 residues long. The V end was cut by 7 bases, the J end by 6 bases, with 25 bases between. Germline CDR1 is MNHNS and CDR2 is SASEGT. Written as DNA, the CDR3 is TGTGCCAGCACACACCTGGACGGCCGGGGGTTCCTCGAGCAGTACTTC. It encodes CASTHLDGRGFLEQYF.